This TCR beta chain was identified during a study of cytomegalovirus exposure and HLA in healthy donors. Findings and limits, study-wide: An observed cluster of highly shared sequence variants was recorded as a likely sequencing artifact. The study dropped some indistinguishable V segments, TRBV6-2 and TRBV6-3 among them. The Asian-associated ancestry cluster reportedly had fewer N-insertions than the approximately 610-donor mean in a later analysis.

The germline gives CDR1 SGHRS, CDR2 YFSETQ. The CDR3 totals 14 residues. The V segment lost 3 bases and the J segment 4 bases; nucleotides outside the gene matches: 3. Researchers ran the PCR with 60 Vbeta and 13 Jbeta primers. TCRdb keeps only in-frame clones here, not all; method: immunoSEQ multiplex PCR. The sample has fewer than 200,000 clones; about 75% are singletons. Donors likely had unrecorded immune exposures despite being nominally healthy when sampled. About this clone: Its cognate antigen is unknown.

The material sequenced was PBMCs. This sequence originates from a man aged 18 to 30 in good health and CMV-seronegative. This chain connects TRBV5-1 to TRBJ1-4; 7 bases fit TRBD1. This chain's CDR3 is CASSSQGNNEKLFF. CDR3 nucleotides: TGCGCCAGCAGCTCACAGGGGAATAATGAAAAACTGTTTTTT.